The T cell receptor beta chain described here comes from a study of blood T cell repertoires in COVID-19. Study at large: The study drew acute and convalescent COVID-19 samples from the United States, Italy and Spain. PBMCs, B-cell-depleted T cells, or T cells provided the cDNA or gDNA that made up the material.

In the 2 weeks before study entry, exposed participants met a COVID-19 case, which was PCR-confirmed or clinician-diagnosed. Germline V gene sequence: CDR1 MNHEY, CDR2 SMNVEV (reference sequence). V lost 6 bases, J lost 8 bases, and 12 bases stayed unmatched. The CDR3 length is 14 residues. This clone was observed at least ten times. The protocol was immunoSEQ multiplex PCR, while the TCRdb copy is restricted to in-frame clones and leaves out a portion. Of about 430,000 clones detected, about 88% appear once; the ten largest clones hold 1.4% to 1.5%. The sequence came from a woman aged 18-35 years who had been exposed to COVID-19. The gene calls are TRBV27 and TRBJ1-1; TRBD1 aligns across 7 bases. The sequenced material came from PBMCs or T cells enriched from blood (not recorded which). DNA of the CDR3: TGTGCCAGCAGGGGAGCCGGGACAGAAGGCGAAGCTTTCTTT. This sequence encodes CASRGAGTEGEAFF.